This is a list of T cell receptor beta chains from one sample in a study of long-term antiretroviral therapy in people with HIV. Profiling relied on immunoSEQ multiplex PCR, and the TCRdb table lists in-frame clones only, not all of them. The data contain tens of thousands of clones, approximately 88% of them singletons. The sample was unsorted PBMCs, taken 0.5 years after starting antiretroviral therapy. All receptors come from a young woman with HIV. The conserved cysteine and the conserved F or W are not part of the CDR3 here. The D gene is left open where the match is weak.

>NA|TRBV6-5|TRBJ2-7
ASSDRDVYEQY
>TRBD1|TRBV4-3|TRBJ1-2
ASSQDLARTGSLAHGYT
>TRBD2|TRBV11-3|TRBJ2-3
ASSLTSGHTQY
>NA|TRBV11-2|TRBJ1-2
ASSLVGRKSYGYT
>NA|TRBV4-3|TRBJ2-1
ASSQAQGREQF
>NA|TRBV28|TRBJ1-4
ASSLISGATNEKLF
>NA|TRBV6-5|TRBJ1-5
ASSYGRDQPQH
>NA|TRBV6-6|TRBJ1-5
ASRAGIIGGNQPQH
>TRBD2|TRBV11-2|TRBJ2-1
ASSFVAGVWNEQF
>NA|TRBV7-3|TRBJ2-3
ASSLGDGTNFGTDTQY
>NA|TRBV9|TRBJ1-1
ASSVPLLTESNEAF
>NA|TRBV7-3|TRBJ2-1
ASSLSGRQF
>TRBD1|TRBV11-2|TRBJ2-3
ASSLGVGAGGSTDTQY
>TRBD2|TRBV4-3|TRBJ2-1
ASGGRDEQF
>NA|TRBV5-4|TRBJ1-2
ASSSAGQPRGDGYT
>NA|TRBV27|TRBJ2-6
ASSFIQASGANVLT
>NA|TRBV28|TRBJ2-6
ASSSRRSGANVLT